A selection of T cell receptor beta chains follows, all from one sample in a study of blood T cell repertoires in COVID-19. TCRdb's table, derived via immunoSEQ multiplex PCR, lists solely in-frame clones and lacks some. The repertoire holds some 190,000 clones, with 76% as singletons. Sequenced sample: peripheral blood. The receptors here all came from a woman between 45 and 65 years old with active or convalescent COVID-19. The CDR3 runs from the conserved cysteine through the conserved F or W. Fields, in order: J gene, V gene, D gene, CDR3 length, clone size, CDR3 DNA, CDR3 protein. A D gene is named only where the DNA matches it firmly. The size of a clone is reported for some rows only, either as once, few or many, or as a class for expanded clones.

>TRBJ2-7|TRBV6-6|NA|13|NA
TGTGCCAGCAGTCGACAGGATCGGTACGAGCAGTACTTC
CASSRQDRYEQYF
>TRBJ1-2|TRBV7-2|TRBD1|16|NA
TGTGCCAGCAGTTCTCCGGGACAGGCATCTAACTATGGCTACACCTTC
CASSSPGQASNYGYTF
>TRBJ2-1|TRBV3-1/TRBV3-2|TRBD1|14|NA
TGTGCCAGCAGCCAAGGACAGGGGGCGAGTGAGCAGTTCTTC
CASSQGQGASEQFF
>TRBJ2-7|TRBV28|NA|14|once
TGTGCCAGCAGTTCCCCGGGACAAAGCTACGAGCAGTACTTC
CASSSPGQSYEQYF
>TRBJ1-2|TRBV6-2/TRBV6-3|NA|16|NA
TGTGCCAGCAGTTACTCGAACTCCCCGTCTAGCTATGGCTACACCTTC
CASSYSNSPSSYGYTF
>TRBJ2-7|TRBV28|TRBD2|15|NA
TGTGCCAGCAGTCCCGGGACTAGCGGGCCCTACGAGCAGTACTTC
CASSPGTSGPYEQYF
>TRBJ1-2|TRBV24-1|NA|15|NA
TGTGCCACCAGTGATGGGGGGACGGCTAACTATGGCTACACCTTC
CATSDGGTANYGYTF
>TRBJ1-2|TRBV7-2|NA|12|NA
TGTGCCAGCAGCTTGGAGTCTCGGGGCTACACCTTC
CASSLESRGYTF
>TRBJ2-3|TRBV21-1|NA|15|NA
TGTGCCAGCAGCAAAGCGGAACAGGACCGATTGGCGCAGTATTTT
CASSKAEQDRLAQYF
>TRBJ2-3|TRBV10-3|NA|13|NA
TGTGCCATCAGTGAGCAGGGACAAGATACGCAGTATTTT
CAISEQGQDTQYF
>TRBJ2-7|TRBV7-8|TRBD1|14|NA
TGTGCCAGCAGCGCCTGGGACAGTATCAACGAGCAGTACTTC
CASSAWDSINEQYF
>TRBJ1-4|TRBV9|NA|17|few
TGTGCCAGCAGCCCGACCATTCAAGGGGGAACTAATGAAAAACTGTTTTTT
CASSPTIQGGTNEKLFF
>TRBJ2-1|TRBV15|TRBD2|12|once
TGTGCCACCAGCAGAGGAAGCGGGAGGAAGTTCTTC
CATSRGSGRKFF
>TRBJ1-6|TRBV5-6|TRBD1|15|NA
TGTGCCAGCAGCAGAGGACAGGGTGATAATTCACCCCTCCACTTT
CASSRGQGDNSPLHF
>TRBJ2-1|TRBV30|NA|12|NA
TGTGCCTGGAGTGGACTAAACAATGAGCAGTTCTTC
CAWSGLNNEQFF
>TRBJ2-3|TRBV6-2/TRBV6-3|NA|14|NA
TGTGCCAGCAGTTACTCACTAGCATCAGATACGCAGTATTTT
CASSYSLASDTQYF
>TRBJ1-1|TRBV28|NA|14|NA
TGTGCCAGCAGCGCGGGGCCGGGGGGATCCGAAGCTTTCTTT
CASSAGPGGSEAFF
>TRBJ1-1|TRBV30|NA|14|many
TGTGCCTGGAGTGCTTTAACTCCGAACACTGAAGCTTTCTTT
CAWSALTPNTEAFF
>TRBJ1-5|TRBV19|NA|17|NA
TGTGCCAGTAGTCCCTCCCGGGGGGGCCCTTTAAATCAGCCCCAGCATTTT
CASSPSRGGPLNQPQHF
>TRBJ1-1|TRBV19|TRBD1|14|NA
TGTGCCAGTAACAAACAGGGGGCGAACACTGAAGCTTTCTTT
CASNKQGANTEAFF
>TRBJ2-2|TRBV6-2/TRBV6-3|NA|14|NA
TGTGCCAGCAGTTACGGGAGGAACACCGGGGAGCTGTTTTTT
CASSYGRNTGELFF
>TRBJ1-1|TRBV7-3|TRBD1|16|NA
TGTGCCAGCAGCCGCCCCGGGACAGGGATCGGAACTGAAGCTTTCTTT
CASSRPGTGIGTEAFF
>TRBJ1-5|TRBV4-2|TRBD1|16|once
TGTGCCAGCAGACCCACAGGGGGCAAAGGCAATCAGCCCCAGCATTTT
CASRPTGGKGNQPQHF
>TRBJ2-2|TRBV19|TRBD1|17|NA
TGTGCCAGTAGTCCCTTGGGGACAGCCCGGAACACCGGGGAGCTGTTTTTT
CASSPLGTARNTGELFF
>TRBJ2-7|TRBV10-1|TRBD2|14|NA
TGCGCCAGCAGTCTCCGGGAGGACTCCTACGAGCAGTACTTC
CASSLREDSYEQYF
>TRBJ1-1|TRBV11-2|NA|15|NA
TGTGCCAGCAGCTTCTCCAGGGTGGGCGGCACTGAAGCTTTCTTT
CASSFSRVGGTEAFF
>TRBJ1-2|TRBV10-3|TRBD1|12|few
TGTGCCATCAGTCGGGACAGCTATGGCTACACCTTC
CAISRDSYGYTF
>TRBJ1-1|TRBV3-1/TRBV3-2|TRBD1|13|few
TGTGCCAGCAGCCGACAGGGCGGCACTGAAGCTTTCTTT
CASSRQGGTEAFF
>TRBJ2-7|TRBV11-2|NA|15|few
TGTGCCAGCAGCTTAGAGGCGGGTTCCCCCTACGAGCAGTACTTC
CASSLEAGSPYEQYF
>TRBJ1-2|TRBV5-4|TRBD1|15|NA
TGTGCCAGCAGCTCGCGACAGGGGTTGGGCTATGGCTACACCTTC
CASSSRQGLGYGYTF
>TRBJ2-3|TRBV5-5|NA|13|few
TGTGCCAGCAGCCCCGAAGGGGTAGATACGCAGTATTTT
CASSPEGVDTQYF
>TRBJ1-1|TRBV10-3|NA|17|NA
TGTGCCATCAGTGAGTCAGGGAGGGGGATTTTAGGCACTGAAGCTTTCTTT
CAISESGRGILGTEAFF
>TRBJ2-3|TRBV7-3|NA|17|NA
TGTGCCAGCAGCTTAACTCCGATGGGGGCTCGCACAGATACGCAGTATTTT
CASSLTPMGARTDTQYF
>TRBJ1-1|TRBV7-2|TRBD1|16|few
TGTGCCAGCAGCTTATTTCCCGGAACAGGGGTCGCTGAAGCTTTCTTT
CASSLFPGTGVAEAFF
>TRBJ1-1|TRBV7-8|NA|14|few
TGTGCCAGCAGCTTAGATCTCAGGGGAACTGGGGCTTTCTTT
CASSLDLRGTGAFF
>TRBJ1-3|TRBV30|NA|14|NA
TGTGCCTGGAGTGTGGGCAGCTCTGGAAACACCATATATTTT
CAWSVGSSGNTIYF
>TRBJ2-2|TRBV3-1/TRBV3-2|TRBD2|15|once
TGTGCCAGCAGCCCTCGGACTAGGATGGTCGGGGAGCTGTTTTTT
CASSPRTRMVGELFF
>TRBJ1-5|TRBV29-1|NA|12|NA
TGCAGCGTTATACCCGAGGATCAGCCCCAGCATTTT
CSVIPEDQPQHF
>TRBJ2-6|TRBV7-8|TRBD2|17|NA
TGTGCCAGCAGCTTAGAGCGGGGGCTCTCTGGGGCCAACGTCCTGACTTTC
CASSLERGLSGANVLTF
>TRBJ1-1|TRBV18|NA|16|NA
TGTGCCAGCTCCCCAAAATTTTATGGCGGGGTCACTGAAGCTTTCTTT
CASSPKFYGGVTEAFF
>TRBJ1-1|TRBV4-3|NA|14|few
TGCGCCAGCAGCCAAGATCGGGTACGACCTGAAGCTTTCTTT
CASSQDRVRPEAFF